The 3 T cell receptor beta chains reported below all come from one sample, sequenced in a study of T cell changes during pregnancy in multiple sclerosis. Method: immunoSEQ multiplex PCR; TCRdb's copy keeps in-frame clones and lacks some. The data contain 95,000 to 110,000 clones, roughly nine tenths of them singletons. This specimen consisted of peripheral blood, obtained after pregnancy. The receptors were gathered from a female donor with multiple sclerosis, enrolled in a pregnancy study.

The chain uses TRBV6-5 and TRBJ1-3; 9 bases fit TRBD1. Germline V lookup: CDR1 MNHEY, CDR2 SVGAGI. The length of the CDR3 is 15 residues. Unmatched junction bases numbered 5, after V lost 6 bases and J lost 2 bases. CDR3 region: CASRTTGGTGNTIYF. CDR3 in DNA: TGTGCCAGCAGAACTACAGGGGGCACTGGAAACACCATATATTTT.

The V call is TRBV4-2, the J call TRBJ1-2; 7 bases match TRBD1. The V segment lost 0 bases and the J segment 4 bases; nucleotides outside the gene matches: 20. The germline V gene encodes CDR1 LGHNA and CDR2 YNFKEQ. CDR3 length: 20 amino acids. The CDR3, as DNA: TGTGCCAGCAGCCAAGATCTATGGGGGGACAGAACAACTAAGGGCTATGGCTACACCTTC. It specifies CASSQDLWGDRTTKGYGYTF.

The gene calls are TRBV2 and TRBJ2-7; TRBD1 might be the D (6 bases). Germline V gives CDR1 SNHLY, CDR2 FYNNEI. This CDR3 is 14 amino acids long. Trimming stripped 8 bases from V and 0 bases from J, with 14 bases between. The CDR3 DNA reads as TGTGCCAGCGAGGGACACTCACACTCCTACGAGCAGTACTTC. Amino acid sequence: CASEGHSHSYEQYF.